The sequence of this TCR beta chain was determined in a study of shared clonotypes between healthy human individuals. Study background: The cohort comprised a couple of women and a few men. Their ages spanned 18 to 49 years. The study's findings and limits: Clonotype sharing among donors likely depends on sequencing depth. The sampled material consisted only of blood, and tissue repertoires are likely to differ.

Trimming cost V 5 bases and J 5 bases, with 10 bases left between them. This CDR3 comprises 13 residues. CDR1 is SGHNT and CDR2 is YENEEA in the germline V gene. Libraries were prepared by immunoSEQ multiplex PCR; TCRdb keeps only in-frame clonotypes and omits some of them. The sample has 800,000 or so clones, 90% to 98% seen once; the top ten hold around 0.25%. This clone has just one count. Its antigen is not identified. Naive CD8 cells comprised CD45RO-negative, CCR7-positively selected cells, excluding terminally differentiated effector memory CD45RA+ cells. The sample taken for sequencing was naive CD8+ T cells sorted from blood. The chain has TRBV11-3 and TRBJ2-1; weak D call: TRBD1 (7 bases). This receptor was identified in a man aged 30-40 years in good health. The CDR3 is CASSIRGDNEQFF. CDR3 sequence (DNA): TGTGCCAGCAGCATCAGGGGGGACAATGAGCAGTTCTTC. Complete variable domain (other parts from reference TRBV11-3 and TRBJ2-1): EAGVVQSPRYKIIEKKQPVAFWCNPISGHNTLYWYLQNLGQGPELLIRYENEEAVDDSQLPKDRFSAERLKGVDSTLKIQPAELGDSAVYLCASSIRGDNEQFFGPGTRLTVL.